The sequence of this TCR beta chain was determined in a study of blood T cell repertoires in COVID-19. CDR3 length equals 13 residues. Germline V gene data show CDR1 as SQVTM and CDR2 as ANQGSEA. V gave up 4 bases and J gave up 0 bases, with 9 bases separating them. The data were produced by immunoSEQ multiplex PCR, yet TCRdb's version contains in-frame clones alone and is incomplete. The sample has 290,000 or so clones, approximately 90% seen once. This chain connects TRBV29-1 to TRBJ1-2, with D tentatively TRBD1 (5 bases). This TCR derives from a woman between 25 and 40 years old with COVID-19, enrolled during active disease. Sequenced material: peripheral blood. The CDR3 DNA follows: TGCAGCGTTGCCCAGGGAACTAACTATGGCTACACCTTC. Protein sequence: CSVAQGTNYGYTF.